This TCR beta chain emerged from a study of OX40 agonist ivuxolimab in advanced cancers. Study information: Patients took ivuxolimab, an agonistic anti-OX40 (CD134) antibody. Findings and limits, study-wide: The study observed clonal expansion of CD4+ and CD8+ blood T cells by week 6 at 0.1 to 3.0 mg/kg.

Turning to this clone: The antigen is not known.

Germline V gene data show CDR1 as MNHNS and CDR2 as SASEGT. V shed 7 bases and J shed 0 bases, with 12 bases lying between them. The CDR3 runs to 15 residues. Sequenced by immunoSEQ multiplex PCR; TCRdb stores in-frame clones only, minus some. Among some 66,000 clones listed, 82% were seen once. V usage is TRBV6-1 and J usage is TRBJ1-4; tentative D call: TRBD1 (5 bases). The TCR sequence derives from an adult with an advanced solid tumor such as melanoma, head and neck, liver or kidney cancer. The sample consisted of CD4+ or CD8+ T cells sorted from blood, taken in a trial of the OX40 agonist ivuxolimab. Written as DNA, the CDR3 is TGTGCCAGCACTACAGGCGCAGCAACTAATGAAAAACTGTTTTTT. It is translated as CASTTGAATNEKLFF.